One and the same sample provided the 17 T cell receptor beta chains below, sequenced in a study of blood T cell repertoires in COVID-19. TCRdb's table, derived via immunoSEQ multiplex PCR, lists solely in-frame clones and lacks some. The sample consists of more than 95,000 clones, roughly 74% of them appearing once. The sample was peripheral blood. All receptors derive from a man in his sixties with acute or convalescent COVID-19.

The genes are TRBV6-5 and TRBJ1-6; the match to TRBD1 covers 7 bases. J lost 10 bases, V lost 6 bases, and 6 bases had no gene match. CDR1 and CDR2 from the germline V gene are MNHEY and SVGAGI. There are 13 residues in the CDR3. CDR3 sequence reads: CASRRQGQSPLHF. DNA for the CDR3: TGTGCCAGCAGGAGACAGGGACAATCACCCCTCCACTTT.

This chain connects TRBV14 to TRBJ2-1, with 11 bases that match TRBD2. Trimming cost V 0 bases and J 5 bases; bases outside gene matches: 3. CDR3 length: 16 residues. Per germline, CDR1 SGHDN and CDR2 FVKESK. CDR3 residues: CASSQDLLAGDNEQFF. The CDR3 nucleotides are TGTGCCAGCAGCCAAGATCTACTAGCGGGAGACAATGAGCAGTTCTTC.

This chain links TRBV2 with TRBJ1-2; possibly TRBD1 for D (6 bases). The V end was cut by 6 bases, the J end by 7 bases, with 15 bases between. The germline V gene has CDR1 SNHLY and CDR2 FYNNEI. This CDR3 region has 13 residues. CDR3: CASSKTGLSGYTF. The CDR3 DNA follows: TGTGCCAGCAGCAAGACAGGTTTGAGTGGCTACACCTTC.

The table lists this clone with a few counts. V and J are TRBV5-4 and TRBJ2-1; a weak D match, TRBD2 (5 bases). V shed 2 bases and J shed 5 bases, with 11 bases lying between them. This CDR3 is 14 amino acids long. CDR1 SGHNT and CDR2 YYREEE come from the germline V gene (reference sequence). The CDR3 protein is CASSFVGEDNEQFF. The CDR3 region has the DNA TGTGCCAGCAGCTTCGTCGGGGAAGACAATGAGCAGTTCTTC.

V and J are TRBV6-1 and TRBJ2-1; 7 nucleotides align to TRBD1. V was clipped by 2 bases and J by 10 bases; unmatched bases: 8. The CDR3 spans 14 residues. From germline, CDR1 is MNHNS and CDR2 SASEGT. CDR3 in amino acids: CASSESFGTEEQFF. DNA of the CDR3: TGTGCCAGCAGTGAAAGTTTCGGGACAGAGGAGCAGTTCTTC.

This chain links TRBV19 with TRBJ1-5, with 7 bases that match TRBD1. The germline gives CDR1 LNHDA, CDR2 SQIVND (reference sequence). The junction had 1 base not matched to a gene; V was cut back by 9 bases and J by 2 bases. CDR3 length equals 12 residues. CDR3 residues: CASTGGNQPQHF. CDR3 DNA sequence: TGTGCCAGCACAGGGGGCAATCAGCCCCAGCATTTT.

The V and J genes are TRBV5-1 and TRBJ2-7, with 8 bases matching TRBD2. Germline assignment: CDR1 SGHRS and CDR2 YFSETQ. With 4 bases clipped from V and 2 bases from J, the junction kept 8 bases outside the gene matches. CDR3 size: 15 residues. The CDR3 nucleotides read TGCGCCAGCAGCCCTGCGGGACTAGGGGCCTACGAGCAGTACTTC. Protein product: CASSPAGLGAYEQYF.

The J gene is TRBJ1-5, the V gene TRBV6-5; no reliable D call. The V gene's germline CDR1 is MNHEY and CDR2 SVGAGI. There are 13 residues in the CDR3. V shed 7 bases and J shed 3 bases, with 10 bases lying between them. CDR3 in amino acids: CASMRGYNQPQHF. In DNA form, the CDR3 reads TGTGCCAGCATGAGAGGTTACAATCAGCCCCAGCATTTT.

The V and J genes are TRBV5-6 and TRBJ1-4, with a weak D call TRBD1 (6 bases). Germline V gene lookup returns CDR1 SGHDT and CDR2 YYEEEE. V was shortened by 0 bases and J by 8 bases, with 20 bases between the two germline ends. The length of the CDR3 is 17 residues. The CDR3 is CASSLALRGVDEEKLFF. The CDR3 DNA is TGTGCCAGCAGCTTGGCCCTCAGGGGCGTCGATGAGGAAAAACTGTTTTTT.

This clone was detected only a few times. V gene TRBV11-2 combines with J gene TRBJ1-1, with unresolved D. The germline V gene has CDR1 SGHAT and CDR2 FQNNGV. The CDR3 extends over 17 amino acids. V dropped 6 bases and J dropped 3 bases, with 23 bases sitting between them. The CDR3 here is CASREAGGYGSYTEAFF. The CDR3 bases are TGTGCCAGCAGGGAGGCAGGAGGTTACGGTAGTTACACTGAAGCTTTCTTT.

This chain connects TRBV24-1 to TRBJ2-3; D call uncertain. The CDR3 spans 11 residues. V gave up 7 bases and J gave up 2 bases, with 3 bases separating them. The germline CDR1 and CDR2 sequences are KGHDR and SFDVKD. The CDR3 reads CATSHTDTQYF. The DNA for the CDR3 is TGTGCCACCAGCCACACAGATACGCAGTATTTT.

V and J are TRBV19 and TRBJ2-7; 8 bases are shared with TRBD1. Per the germline V gene, CDR1 is LNHDA and CDR2 is SQIVND (reference sequence). The length of the CDR3 is 15 residues. Trimming at V came to 5 bases and at J to 6 bases, leaving 12 bases not matched to a gene. In nucleotides, the CDR3 is TGTGCCAGTAGTGAAGACAGGGGCCAAGGTCGCGAGCAGTACTTC. It is translated as CASSEDRGQGREQYF. Variable domain in full (rest from reference TRBV19 and TRBJ2-7): DGGITQSPKYLFRKEGQNVTLSCEQNLNHDAMYWYRQDPGQGLRLIYYSQIVNDFQKGDIAEGYSVSREKKESFPLTVTSAQKNPTAFYLCASSEDRGQGREQYFGPGTRLTVT.

The chain employs TRBV4-1 and TRBJ1-6, with TRBD1 matching over 8 bases. CDR1 is MGHRA, CDR2 YSYEKL, per germline. Losses at the gene ends were 0 bases for V and 7 bases for J; bases not matched to a gene: 5. The CDR3 has 16 amino acids. The CDR3 reads CASSQDQGAGNSPLHF. CDR3 DNA sequence: TGCGCCAGCAGCCAAGATCAGGGGGCTGGCAATTCACCCCTCCACTTT.

As concerns this clone: In this CDR3 the conserved last residue, phenylalanine or tryptophan, is missing, so a read error is likely. The chain carries TRBV7-3 and TRBJ2-7; 7 positions match TRBD2. Germline V lookup: CDR1 SGHTA, CDR2 FQGTGA. This CDR3 is built from 12 residues. The V segment lost 8 bases and the J segment 2 bases; nucleotides outside the gene matches: 3. CDR3 DNA sequence: TGTGCCAGCCGGGACTACCCCTACGAGCAGTACCTC. The encoded protein is CASRDYPYEQYL.

The chain links TRBV5-8 to TRBJ1-5; TRBD1 agrees at 9 bases. The CDR3 spans 15 residues. The junction had 5 bases not matched to a gene; V was cut back by 4 bases and J by 3 bases. Per the germline V gene, CDR1 is SGHTS and CDR2 is YDEGEE. The CDR3 DNA sequence: TGTGCCAGCAGCCTAAGACAGGGGGACAATCAGCCCCAGCATTTT. Protein sequence: CASSLRQGDNQPQHF.

J is TRBJ2-1 and V is TRBV12-3 or TRBV12-4, with a tentative D call TRBD2 (6 bases). The V and J ends lost 4 bases and 8 bases respectively, with 12 bases between them. This CDR3 has 13 residues. The CDR3 DNA follows: TGTGCCAGCAGTTCCTGGGGGGAGGATGAGCAGTTCTTC. This translates into CASSSWGEDEQFF.

The rearrangement uses TRBV18 and TRBJ1-3; no firm D call. Between the trimmed V and J ends, which lost 8 bases and 0 bases, there was a span of 11 bases. Per germline, CDR1 KGHSH and CDR2 LQKENI. The CDR3 runs to 14 residues. In DNA, the CDR3 is TGTGCCAGCCAAGGACTCCTCTCTGGAAACACCATATATTTT. It specifies CASQGLLSGNTIYF.